This TCR beta chain was obtained from a study of shared clonotypes between healthy human individuals. Data came from immunoSEQ multiplex PCR; TCRdb stores just in-frame clones and leaves some out. The sample lists approximately 1.4 million clones, 95% to 99% occurring once. Material for sequencing was naive CD4+ T cells sorted from blood. Subset specified: CD45RA+ positively selected. The sequence was collected from a man aged 30-40 years in good health.

CDR3: CASSLVLRRSSYEQYF. CDR3 coding DNA: TGTGCCAGCAGCTTAGTCCTGAGGAGAAGCTCCTACGAGCAGTACTTC. The chain links TRBV11-2 to TRBJ2-7; D is uncertain. Germline-derived CDR1 and CDR2 are SGHAT and FQNNGV. V was trimmed by 1 base and J by 0 bases, leaving 13 bases between them. The CDR3 has 16 residues.